The present entry profiles one T cell receptor beta chain with its context. An end of the junction differs from the germline gene, which may be a read error. Looked up from germline, CDR1 is DFQATT and CDR2 is SNEGSKA (reference sequence). The CDR3 totals 13 residues. The authors reverse transcribed roughly 0.5 to 1 ug RNA with random hexamers. TCRdb re-analysed the immunoSEQ multiplex PCR reads in MiXCR, keeping a single row per CDR3 protein. Among roughly 130,000 distinct CDR3 sequences listed, 96% were seen once. These data are taken from a study of CD8 T cells in Susac syndrome. From blood CD8+ and CD4+ T cells, TCR beta sequences were generated.

The chain has TRBV20-1 and TRBJ2-1, with D hard to call. What was sequenced was CD4+ T cells from PBMCs. This receptor was obtained from a human donor with Susac syndrome. The CDR3 nucleotides are TGCACTGCTAGAGTTCCGTACTACAATGAGCAGTTCTTC. Protein product: CTARVPYYNEQFF.